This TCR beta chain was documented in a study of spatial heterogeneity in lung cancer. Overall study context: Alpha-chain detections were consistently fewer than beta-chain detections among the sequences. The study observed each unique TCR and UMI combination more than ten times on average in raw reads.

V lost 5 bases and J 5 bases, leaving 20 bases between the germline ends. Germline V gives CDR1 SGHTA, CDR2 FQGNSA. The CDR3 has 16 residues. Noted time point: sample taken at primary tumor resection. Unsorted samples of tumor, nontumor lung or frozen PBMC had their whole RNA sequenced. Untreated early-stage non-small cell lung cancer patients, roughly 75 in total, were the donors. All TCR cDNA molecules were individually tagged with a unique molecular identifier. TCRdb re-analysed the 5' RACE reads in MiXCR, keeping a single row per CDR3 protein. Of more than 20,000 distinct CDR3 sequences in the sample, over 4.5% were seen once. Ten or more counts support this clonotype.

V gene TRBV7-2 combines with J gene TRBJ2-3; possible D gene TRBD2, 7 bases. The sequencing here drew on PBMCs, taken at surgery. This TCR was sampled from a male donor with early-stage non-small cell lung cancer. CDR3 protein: CASSPELIGGGDTQYF. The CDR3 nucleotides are TGTGCCAGCAGCCCCGAGCTAATAGGGGGGGGAGATACGCAGTATTTT.